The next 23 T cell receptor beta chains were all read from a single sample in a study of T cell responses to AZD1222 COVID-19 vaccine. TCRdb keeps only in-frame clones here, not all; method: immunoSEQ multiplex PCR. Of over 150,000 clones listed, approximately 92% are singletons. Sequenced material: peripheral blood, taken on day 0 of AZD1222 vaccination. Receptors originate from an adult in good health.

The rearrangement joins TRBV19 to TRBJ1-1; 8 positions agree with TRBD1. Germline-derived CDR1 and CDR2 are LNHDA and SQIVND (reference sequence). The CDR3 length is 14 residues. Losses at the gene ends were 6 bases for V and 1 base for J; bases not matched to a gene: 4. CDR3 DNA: TGTGCCAGTAGCGGGCAGGGGGCGAACACTGAAGCTTTCTTT. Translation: CASSGQGANTEAFF. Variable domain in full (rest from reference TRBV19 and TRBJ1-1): DGGITQSPKYLFRKEGQNVTLSCEQNLNHDAMYWYRQDPGQGLRLIYYSQIVNDFQKGDIAEGYSVSREKKESFPLTVTSAQKNPTAFYLCASSGQGANTEAFFGQGTRLTVV.

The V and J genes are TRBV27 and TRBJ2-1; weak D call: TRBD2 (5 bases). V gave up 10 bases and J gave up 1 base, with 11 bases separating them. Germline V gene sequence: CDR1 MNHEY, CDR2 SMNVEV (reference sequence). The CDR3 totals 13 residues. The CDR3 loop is CATTDLSYNEQFF. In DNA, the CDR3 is TGTGCCACCACGGACTTGTCCTACAATGAGCAGTTCTTC.

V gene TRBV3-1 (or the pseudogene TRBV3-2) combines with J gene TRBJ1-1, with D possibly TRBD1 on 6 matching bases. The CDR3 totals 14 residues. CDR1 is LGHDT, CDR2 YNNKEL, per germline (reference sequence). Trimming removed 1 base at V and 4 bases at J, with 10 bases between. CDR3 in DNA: TGTGCCAGCAGCCAAGGTGGGGGCGGCACTGAAGCTTTCTTT. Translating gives CASSQGGGGTEAFF.

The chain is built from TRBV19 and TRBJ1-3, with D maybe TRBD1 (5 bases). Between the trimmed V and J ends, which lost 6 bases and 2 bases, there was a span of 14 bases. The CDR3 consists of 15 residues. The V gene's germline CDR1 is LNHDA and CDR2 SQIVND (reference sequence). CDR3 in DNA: TGTGCCAGTAGCCCCTTCGGGACGGCTGGAAACACCATATATTTT. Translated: CASSPFGTAGNTIYF.

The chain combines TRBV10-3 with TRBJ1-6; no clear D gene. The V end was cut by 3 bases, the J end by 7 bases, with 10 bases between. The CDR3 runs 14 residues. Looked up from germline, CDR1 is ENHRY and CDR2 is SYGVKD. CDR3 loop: CAISEGQQNSPLHF. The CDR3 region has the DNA TGTGCCATCAGTGAAGGGCAGCAGAATTCACCCCTCCACTTT.

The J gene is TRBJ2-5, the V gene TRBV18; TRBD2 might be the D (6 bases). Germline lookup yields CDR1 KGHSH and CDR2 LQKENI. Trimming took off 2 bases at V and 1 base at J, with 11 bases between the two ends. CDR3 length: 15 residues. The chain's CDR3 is CASSPVLSGQETQYF. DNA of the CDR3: TGTGCCAGCTCACCAGTCCTTAGCGGCCAAGAGACCCAGTACTTC.

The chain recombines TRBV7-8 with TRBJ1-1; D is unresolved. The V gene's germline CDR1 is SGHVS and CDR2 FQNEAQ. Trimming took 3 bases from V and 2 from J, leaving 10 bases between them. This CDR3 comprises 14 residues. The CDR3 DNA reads TGTGCCAGCAGCTTCCAACACGGAAACACTGAAGCTTTCTTT. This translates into CASSFQHGNTEAFF.

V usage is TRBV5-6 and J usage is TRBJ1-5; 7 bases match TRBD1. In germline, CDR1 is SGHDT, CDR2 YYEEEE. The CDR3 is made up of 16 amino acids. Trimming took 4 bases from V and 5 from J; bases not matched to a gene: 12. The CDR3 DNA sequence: TGTGCCAGCAGCCTGTACCGGGACAGATCTTATCAGCCCCAGCATTTT. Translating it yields CASSLYRDRSYQPQHF.

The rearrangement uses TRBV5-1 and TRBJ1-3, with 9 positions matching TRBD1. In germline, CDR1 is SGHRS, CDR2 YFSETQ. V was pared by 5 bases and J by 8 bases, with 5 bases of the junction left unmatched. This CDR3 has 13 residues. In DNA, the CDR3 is TGCGCCAGCAGACCGGGACAGGGAGACACCATATATTTT. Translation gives CASRPGQGDTIYF.

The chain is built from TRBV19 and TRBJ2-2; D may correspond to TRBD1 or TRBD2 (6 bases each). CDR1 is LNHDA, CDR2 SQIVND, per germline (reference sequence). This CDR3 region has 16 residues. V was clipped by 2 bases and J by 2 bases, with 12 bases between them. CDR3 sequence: CASSIIRGANTGELFF. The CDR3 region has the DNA TGTGCCAGTAGTATAATAAGGGGGGCTAACACCGGGGAGCTGTTTTTT.

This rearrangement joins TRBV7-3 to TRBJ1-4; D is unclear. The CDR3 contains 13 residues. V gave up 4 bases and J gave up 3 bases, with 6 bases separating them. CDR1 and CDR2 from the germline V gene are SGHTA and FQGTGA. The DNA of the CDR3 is TGTGCCAGCAGCTCGGGCCCTAATGAAAAACTGTTTTTT. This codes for CASSSGPNEKLFF. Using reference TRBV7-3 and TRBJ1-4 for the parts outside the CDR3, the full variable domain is GAGVSQTPSNKVTEKGKYVELRCDPISGHTALYWYRQSLGQGPEFLIYFQGTGAADDSGLPNDRFFAVRPEGSVSTLKIQRTERGDSAVYLCASSSGPNEKLFFGSGTQLSVL.

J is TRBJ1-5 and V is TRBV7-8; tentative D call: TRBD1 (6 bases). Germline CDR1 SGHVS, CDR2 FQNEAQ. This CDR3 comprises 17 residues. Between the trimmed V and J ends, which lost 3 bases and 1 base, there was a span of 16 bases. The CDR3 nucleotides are TGTGCCAGCAGCTTTTTTGGAGCTCAGGGGAGCAATCAGCCCCAGCATTTT. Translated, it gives CASSFFGAQGSNQPQHF.

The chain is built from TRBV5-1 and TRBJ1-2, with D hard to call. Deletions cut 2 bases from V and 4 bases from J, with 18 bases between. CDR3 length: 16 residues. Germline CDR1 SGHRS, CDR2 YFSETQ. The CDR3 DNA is TGCGCCAGCAGCTTAGGTCCGATAGGTCAAACCTATGGCTACACCTTC. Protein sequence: CASSLGPIGQTYGYTF.

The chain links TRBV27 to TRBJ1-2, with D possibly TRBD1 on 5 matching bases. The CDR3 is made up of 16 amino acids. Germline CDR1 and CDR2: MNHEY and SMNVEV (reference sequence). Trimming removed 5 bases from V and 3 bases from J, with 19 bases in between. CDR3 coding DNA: TGTGCCAGCAGTCACTCGGTGGTTGGGGGGGACTATGGCTACACCTTC. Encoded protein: CASSHSVVGGDYGYTF.

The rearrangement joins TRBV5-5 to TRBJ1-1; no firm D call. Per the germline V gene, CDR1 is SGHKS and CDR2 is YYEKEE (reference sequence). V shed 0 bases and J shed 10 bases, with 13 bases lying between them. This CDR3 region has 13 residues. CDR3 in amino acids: CASSLGIGVGAFF. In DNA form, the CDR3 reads TGTGCCAGCAGCTTGGGGATCGGGGTGGGAGCTTTCTTT. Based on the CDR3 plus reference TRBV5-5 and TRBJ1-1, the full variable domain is DAGVTQSPTHLIKTRGQQVTLRCSPISGHKSVSWYQQVLGQGPQFIFQYYEKEERGRGNFPDRFSARQFPNYSSELNVNALLLGDSALYLCASSLGIGVGAFFGQGTRLTVV.

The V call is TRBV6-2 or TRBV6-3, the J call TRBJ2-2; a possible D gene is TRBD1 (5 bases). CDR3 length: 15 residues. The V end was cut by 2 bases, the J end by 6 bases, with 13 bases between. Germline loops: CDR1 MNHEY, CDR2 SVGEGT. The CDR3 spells CASSYQGTPSGELFF. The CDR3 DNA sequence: TGTGCCAGCAGTTACCAGGGCACCCCTTCCGGGGAGCTGTTTTTT.

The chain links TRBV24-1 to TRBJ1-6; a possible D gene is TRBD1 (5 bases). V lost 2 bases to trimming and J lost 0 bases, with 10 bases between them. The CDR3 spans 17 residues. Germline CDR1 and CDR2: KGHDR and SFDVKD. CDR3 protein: CATSDSRQSSYNSPLHF. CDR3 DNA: TGTGCCACCAGTGATTCCCGACAGAGCTCCTATAATTCACCCCTCCACTTT.

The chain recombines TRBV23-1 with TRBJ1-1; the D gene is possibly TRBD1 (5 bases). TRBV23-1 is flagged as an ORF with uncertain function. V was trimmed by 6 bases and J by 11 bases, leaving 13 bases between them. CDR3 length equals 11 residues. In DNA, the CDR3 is TGCGCCAGCAGCTCCGACAGTTGGGCTTTCTTT. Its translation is CASSSDSWAFF.

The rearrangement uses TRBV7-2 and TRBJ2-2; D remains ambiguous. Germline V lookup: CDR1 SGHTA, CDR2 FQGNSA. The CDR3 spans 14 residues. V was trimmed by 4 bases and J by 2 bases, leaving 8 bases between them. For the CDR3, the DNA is TGTGCCAGCAGCTCCTCCTACAACACCGGGGAGCTGTTTTTT. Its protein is CASSSSYNTGELFF.

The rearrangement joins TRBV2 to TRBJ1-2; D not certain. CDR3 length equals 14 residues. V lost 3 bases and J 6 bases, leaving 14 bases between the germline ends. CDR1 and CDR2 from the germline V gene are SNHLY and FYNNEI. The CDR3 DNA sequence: TGTGCCAGCAGTGATATACCACCTGAGGATGGCTACACCTTC. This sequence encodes CASSDIPPEDGYTF.

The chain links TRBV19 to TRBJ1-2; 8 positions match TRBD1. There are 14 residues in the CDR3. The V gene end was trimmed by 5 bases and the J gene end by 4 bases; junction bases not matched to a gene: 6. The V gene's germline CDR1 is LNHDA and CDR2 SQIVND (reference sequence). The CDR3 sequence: CASSEQGALYGYTF. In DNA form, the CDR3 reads TGTGCCAGTAGTGAGCAGGGGGCCCTCTATGGCTACACCTTC.

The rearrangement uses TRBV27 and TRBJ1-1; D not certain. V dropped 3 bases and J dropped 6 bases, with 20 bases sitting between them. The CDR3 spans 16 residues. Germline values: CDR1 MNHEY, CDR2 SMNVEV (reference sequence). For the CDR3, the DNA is TGTGCCAGCAGTTTTGGTCTCGCCGGGGTCGTCGCTGAAGCTTTCTTT. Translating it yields CASSFGLAGVVAEAFF.

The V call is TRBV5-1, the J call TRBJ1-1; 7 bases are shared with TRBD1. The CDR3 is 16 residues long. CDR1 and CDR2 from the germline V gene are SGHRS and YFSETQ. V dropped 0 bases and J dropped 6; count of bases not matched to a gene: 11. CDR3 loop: CASSLGEGGAGSEAFF. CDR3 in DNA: TGCGCCAGCAGCTTGGGGGAAGGGGGCGCAGGGTCTGAAGCTTTCTTT.